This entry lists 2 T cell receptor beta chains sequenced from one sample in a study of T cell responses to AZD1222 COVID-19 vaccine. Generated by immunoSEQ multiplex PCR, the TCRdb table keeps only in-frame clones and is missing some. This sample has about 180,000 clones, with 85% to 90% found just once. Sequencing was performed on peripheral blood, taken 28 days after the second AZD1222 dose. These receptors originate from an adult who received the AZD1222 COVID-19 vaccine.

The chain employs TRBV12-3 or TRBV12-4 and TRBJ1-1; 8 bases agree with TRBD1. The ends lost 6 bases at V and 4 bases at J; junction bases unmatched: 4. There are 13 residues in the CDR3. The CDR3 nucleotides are TGTGCCAGCAGCACACAGGGGGGCACTGAAGCTTTCTTT. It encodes CASSTQGGTEAFF.

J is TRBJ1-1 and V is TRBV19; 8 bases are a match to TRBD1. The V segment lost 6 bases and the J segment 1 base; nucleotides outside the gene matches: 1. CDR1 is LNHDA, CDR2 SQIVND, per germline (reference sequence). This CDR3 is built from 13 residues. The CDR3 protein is CASRDRENTEAFF. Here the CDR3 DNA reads TGTGCCAGTAGGGACAGGGAGAACACTGAAGCTTTCTTT.